A single sample is the source of the 18 T cell receptor beta chains below, sequenced in a study of response to subunit inactivated influenza vaccine. Using its own MiXCR run on the RT-PCR reads, TCRdb lists one record per CDR3 protein. The top ten hold around a tenth of the sample, which has 630,000 or so distinct CDR3 sequences, about a sixth seen once. This material consisted of PBMCs from blood, taken 11 to 12 days after vaccination. These receptors all stem from a man in his fifties or sixties who received an inactivated influenza vaccine.

This chain uses TRBV7-2 with TRBJ2-5; TRBD1 matches 8 bases. V lost 5 bases and J lost 5; bases outside the gene matches: 7. Germline assignment: CDR1 SGHTA and CDR2 FQGNSA. The CDR3 is 14 residues long. The CDR3 spells CASSIQGARETQYF. The DNA for the CDR3 is TGTGCCAGCAGCATCCAGGGGGCGAGGGAGACCCAGTACTTC.

This clonotype was detected a few times. The chain recombines TRBV5-8 with TRBJ2-5, with a tentative D call TRBD2 (5 bases). The CDR3 spans 13 residues. Germline-derived CDR1 and CDR2 are SGHTS and YDEGEE. The V gene lost 8 bases and the J gene lost 5 bases, with 16 bases spanning the gap. CDR3 sequence: CASPRGVGETQYF. The CDR3 DNA sequence: TGTGCCAGTCCCCGGGGAGTTGGCGAGACCCAGTACTTC.

This sequence joins TRBV4-2 and TRBJ2-3; 10 bases are shared with TRBD2. CDR3 length: 18 residues. In germline, CDR1 is LGHNA, CDR2 YNFKEQ. V shed 5 bases and J 3 bases; nucleotides not matched to a gene: 14. CDR3 DNA sequence: TGTGCCAGCAGCGAAGGCGAGCTAGCGGGAGCGGGAACAGATACGCAGTATTTT. Encoded protein: CASSEGELAGAGTDTQYF.

The chain couples TRBV7-9 to TRBJ1-5, with 10 bases fitting TRBD1. Germline CDR1 and CDR2: SEHNR and FQNEAQ (reference sequence). The CDR3 is 14 residues long. J was trimmed by 5 bases and V by 3 bases; bases with no gene match: 1. In nucleotides, the CDR3 is TGTGCCAGCAGCTTCGGGACAGGGGATCAGCCCCAGCATTTT. It is translated as CASSFGTGDQPQHF.

The rearrangement links TRBV7-8 to TRBJ2-1, with a possible D match to TRBD2 (5 bases). The CDR3 is 14 residues long. Germline V gene sequence: CDR1 SGHVS, CDR2 FQNEAQ. The V gene lost 4 bases and the J gene lost 7 bases, with 14 bases spanning the gap. CDR3 nucleotides: TGTGCCAGCAGCTACTACAGCCGGGGTAATGAGCAGTTCTTC. Translated: CASSYYSRGNEQFF. Together with reference TRBV7-8 and TRBJ2-1, the CDR3 gives the full variable domain: GAGVSQSPRYKVAKRGQDVALRCDPISGHVSLFWYQQALGQGPEFLTYFQNEAQLDKSGLPSDRFFAERPEGSVSTLKIQRTQQEDSAVYLCASSYYSRGNEQFFGPGTRLTVL.

This clonotype was seen only a few times. CDR3 sequence reads: CASSQGGFAGVNTGELFF. The CDR3 bases are TGTGCCAGCAGCCAAGGGGGGTTCGCGGGAGTAAACACCGGGGAGCTGTTTTTT. The chain couples TRBV7-3 to TRBJ2-2; D perhaps matches TRBD2 (7 bases). CDR1 and CDR2 from the germline V gene are SGHTA and FQGTGA. The CDR3 is 18 amino acids. Trimming took off 5 bases at V and 2 bases at J, with 21 bases between the two ends. The full variable domain, rest sourced from reference TRBV7-3 and TRBJ2-2, is GAGVSQTPSNKVTEKGKYVELRCDPISGHTALYWYRQSLGQGPEFLIYFQGTGAADDSGLPNDRFFAVRPEGSVSTLKIQRTERGDSAVYLCASSQGGFAGVNTGELFFGEGSRLTVL.

This clonotype was picked up a small number of times. The chain is built from TRBV7-9 and TRBJ2-1; D is unresolved. V was shortened by 5 bases and J by 4 bases, with 15 bases between the two germline ends. Germline V gene sequence: CDR1 SEHNR, CDR2 FQNEAQ (reference sequence). The CDR3 has 15 residues. Here the CDR3 DNA reads TGTGCCAGCAGCGACGGGTCGTCGCGATACAATGAGCAGTTCTTC. Amino acid sequence: CASSDGSSRYNEQFF.

The rearrangement links TRBV20-1 to TRBJ2-5; D is unclear. CDR3 length equals 10 residues. Deletions cut 7 bases from V and 1 base from J, with 4 bases between. In germline, CDR1 is DFQATT, CDR2 SNEGSKA (reference sequence). In DNA, the CDR3 is TGCAGTGTCACCCAAGAGACCCAGTACTTC. Translation gives CSVTQETQYF.

Only a few counts were recorded for this clonotype. The V gene is TRBV29-1, the J gene TRBJ2-5; no reliable D call. Germline loops: CDR1 SQVTM, CDR2 ANQGSEA. This CDR3 is built from 11 residues. Deletions cut 3 bases from V and 4 bases from J, with 6 bases between. In DNA, the CDR3 is TGCAGCGTTGACAAGGGAGAGACCCAGTACTTC. It translates to CSVDKGETQYF. The entire variable domain, with the rest obtained from reference TRBV29-1 and TRBJ2-5, is as follows: SAVISQKPSRDICQRGTSLTIQCQVDSQVTMMFWYRQQPGQSLTLIATANQGSEATYESGFVIDKFPISRPNLTFSTLTVSNMSPEDSSIYLCSVDKGETQYFGPGTRLLVL.

This clonotype has a handful of counts. The chain has TRBV20-1 and TRBJ2-5; a weak D match, TRBD1 (6 bases). The CDR3 is 12 residues long. The V and J ends lost 6 bases and 5 bases respectively, with 13 bases between them. Germline values: CDR1 DFQATT, CDR2 SNEGSKA (reference sequence). The chain's CDR3 is CSAHRDTETQYF. In nucleotides, the CDR3 is TGCAGTGCCCACCGGGACACTGAGACCCAGTACTTC.

The chain is built from TRBV5-1 and TRBJ1-6; D is uncertain. The V end was cut by 4 bases, the J end by 6 bases, with 17 bases between. The germline CDR1 and CDR2 sequences are SGHRS and YFSETQ. CDR3 length equals 16 residues. CDR3 region: CASSVYGGSGNSPLHF. The CDR3 DNA reads as TGCGCCAGCAGCGTGTACGGTGGGTCGGGTAATTCACCCCTCCACTTT. The variable domain in full, completed from reference TRBV5-1 and TRBJ1-6, reads KAGVTQTPRYLIKTRGQQVTLSCSPISGHRSVSWYQQTPGQGLQFLFEYFSETQRNKGNFPGRFSGRQFSNSRSEMNVSTLELGDSALYLCASSVYGGSGNSPLHFGNGTRLTVT.

This clonotype was seen a few times. The chain combines TRBV10-3 with TRBJ2-1; TRBD1 might be the D (8 bases). Trimming removed 6 bases from V and 5 bases from J, with 14 bases in between. The V gene's germline CDR1 is ENHRY and CDR2 SYGVKD. There are 14 residues in the CDR3. As DNA, the CDR3 is TGTGCCATCAGCGCACAGGGGGGGAACAATGAGCAGTTCTTC. Its protein product is CAISAQGGNNEQFF.

The chain links TRBV7-2 to TRBJ2-5; 10 bases map to TRBD1. The CDR3 has 17 residues. CDR1 SGHTA and CDR2 FQGNSA come from the germline V gene. Germline trimming cut 0 bases from V and 7 bases from J; bases unmatched to any gene: 11. The CDR3 DNA is TGTGCCAGCAGCTTAGCGGAACCCGGGACAGGGGCGGGGACCCAGTACTTC. Residues: CASSLAEPGTGAGTQYF.

V usage is TRBV24-1 and J usage is TRBJ1-5; 11 nucleotides align to TRBD1. The trim removed 9 bases at V and 0 bases at J, leaving 6 bases unmatched. CDR1 KGHDR and CDR2 SFDVKD come from the germline V gene. There are 16 residues in the CDR3. The DNA for the CDR3 is TGTGCCACCGGGGACAGGGGGAACTATAGCAATCAGCCCCAGCATTTT. This gives the protein CATGDRGNYSNQPQHF.

This clonotype has more than one count but fewer than ten. The chain links TRBV29-1 to TRBJ2-1; D gene unclear. Germline lookup yields CDR1 SQVTM and CDR2 ANQGSEA. Deletions cut 1 base from V and 1 base from J, with 5 bases between. The CDR3 covers 13 residues. The CDR3 spells CSVEVYSYNEQFF. CDR3 bases: TGCAGCGTTGAAGTGTATTCCTACAATGAGCAGTTCTTC.

The sample holds a few counts of this clonotype. The CDR3 DNA sequence: TGTGCCAGCAGCATGGACAGCATGAACACTGAAGCTTTCTTT. It is translated as CASSMDSMNTEAFF. V gene TRBV7-9 combines with J gene TRBJ1-1; D perhaps matches TRBD1 (6 bases). CDR3 length: 14 residues. Trimming took 5 bases from V and 0 from J, leaving 10 bases between them. From germline, CDR1 is SEHNR and CDR2 FQNEAQ (reference sequence).

The chain uses TRBV27 and TRBJ1-5, with TRBD1 matching over 9 bases. This CDR3 is 15 amino acids long. Per the germline V gene, CDR1 is MNHEY and CDR2 is SMNVEV (reference sequence). V dropped 4 bases and J dropped 4; count of bases not matched to a gene: 5. The CDR3 region is CASSSGTGRNQPQHF. DNA of the CDR3: TGTGCCAGCAGTTCGGGGACAGGGCGGAATCAGCCCCAGCATTTT.

This clonotype was seen more than once but under ten times. The chain links TRBV20-1 to TRBJ1-5; TRBD1 agrees at 7 bases. Trimming cost V 6 bases and J 6 bases; bases outside gene matches: 14. The length of the CDR3 is 15 residues. CDR1 DFQATT and CDR2 SNEGSKA come from the germline V gene (reference sequence). The CDR3 here is CSAPPEGAVVQPQHF. The CDR3 region has the DNA TGCAGTGCCCCTCCGGAGGGGGCGGTGGTTCAGCCCCAGCATTTT.